The clone carrying this T cell receptor beta chain was counted a few times. This sample was taken from a study of T cell changes during pregnancy in multiple sclerosis. Libraries were prepared by immunoSEQ multiplex PCR; TCRdb keeps only in-frame clonotypes and omits some of them. The table has about 67,000 clones, approximately 90% seen once. The trim removed 0 bases at V and 4 bases at J, leaving 16 bases unmatched. The CDR3 totals 20 residues. This TCR came from a female donor with multiple sclerosis, enrolled in a pregnancy study. This specimen was peripheral blood, taken after pregnancy. This chain uses TRBV23-1 with TRBJ1-5; 9 nucleotides line up with TRBD1. TRBV23-1 is flagged as an ORF with uncertain function. CDR3 sequence reads: CASSQSTPGYRGHLNQPQHF. For the CDR3, the DNA is TGCGCCAGCAGTCAATCCACCCCAGGCTACAGGGGGCACTTAAATCAGCCCCAGCATTTT.